This T cell receptor beta chain was documented in a study of T cells expressing NK-cell markers. Germline lookup yields CDR1 SGHRS and CDR2 YFSETQ. The CDR3 is made up of 16 amino acids. TCRdb reprocessed the 5' RACE reads, keeping one entry per CDR3 protein, no DNA. The repertoire shows over 350,000 distinct CDR3 sequences; the top ten hold over 8.5%. What was sequenced was blood T cells: a sorted CD56 or NKG2C T cell subset, CD4+ or CD8+ T cells, or bulk PBMC T cells (not recorded which). This TCR was recovered from a woman in her forties or fifties in good health. This chain connects TRBV5-1 to TRBJ2-1; the D call from TCRdb, TRBD2, cannot be confirmed without DNA. This chain's CDR3 is CASSRLARLQYNEQFF. The variable domain in full, with the rest retrieved from reference TRBV5-1 and TRBJ2-1, is KAGVTQTPRYLIKTRGQQVTLSCSPISGHRSVSWYQQTPGQGLQFLFEYFSETQRNKGNFPGRFSGRQFSNSRSEMNVSTLELGDSALYLCASSRLARLQYNEQFFGPGTRLTVL.